Listed here are 7 T cell receptor beta chains from one sample, sequenced in a study of T cell responses to AZD1222 COVID-19 vaccine. Clones were sequenced by immunoSEQ multiplex PCR, and TCRdb holds only the in-frame ones, with some missing. This table holds some 50,000 clones, about 88% found once. The material was peripheral blood, obtained on day 0 of AZD1222 vaccination. The receptors originated from an adult in good health.

The chain joins TRBV2 to TRBJ1-3; weak D call: TRBD1 (5 bases). Trimming removed 10 bases at V and 4 bases at J, with 17 bases between. Per germline, CDR1 SNHLY and CDR2 FYNNEI. The CDR3 spans 14 residues. CDR3 in DNA: TGTGCCACGAGACAGCTTAGTTCGGGAAACACCATATATTTT. This translates into CATRQLSSGNTIYF.

This chain links TRBV5-6 with TRBJ2-1; 14 positions match TRBD2. This CDR3 is built from 16 residues. V lost 1 base to trimming and J lost 10 bases; unmatched junction nucleotides: 7. The germline V gene has CDR1 SGHDT and CDR2 YYEEEE. The CDR3 sequence: CASSLKTSGRAAEQFF. Written as DNA, the CDR3 is TGTGCCAGCAGCTTGAAGACTAGCGGGAGGGCGGCCGAGCAGTTCTTC.

This clone was recorded only once. The V call is TRBV5-4, the J call TRBJ1-4; 8 bases fit TRBD1. Germline V gene lookup returns CDR1 SGHNT and CDR2 YYREEE (reference sequence). The CDR3 consists of 14 residues. With 5 bases clipped from V and 6 bases from J, the junction kept 6 bases outside the gene matches. CDR3 nucleotide sequence: TGTGCCAGCAGTTACGGACAGGGAGATGAAAAACTGTTTTTT. It codes for CASSYGQGDEKLFF. Filled out from reference TRBV5-4 and TRBJ1-4, the complete variable domain reads ETGVTQSPTHLIKTRGQQVTLRCSSQSGHNTVSWYQQALGQGPQFIFQYYREEENGRGNFPPRFSGLQFPNYSSELNVNALELDDSALYLCASSYGQGDEKLFFGSGTQLSVL.

This rearrangement joins TRBV9 to TRBJ1-2; no reliable D call. V was clipped by 0 bases and J by 4 bases, with 7 bases between them. From germline, CDR1 is SGDLS and CDR2 YYNGEE. CDR3 length equals 13 residues. CDR3 nucleotide sequence: TGTGCCAGCAGCGTAGAGGACCGCTATGGCTACACCTTC. Protein product: CASSVEDRYGYTF.

This sequence joins TRBV5-1 and TRBJ2-4, with D hard to call. The CDR3 loop spans 12 amino acids. Germline V gene data show CDR1 as SGHRS and CDR2 as YFSETQ. V shed 0 bases and J shed 8 bases, with 6 bases lying between them. The DNA of the CDR3 is TGCGCCAGCAGCTTGGGGACGGACATTCAGTACTTC. This translates into CASSLGTDIQYF.

The CDR3 nucleotides are TGCGCCAGCAGCCAAGATCGGGGCGACTACTACACCTTC. Translating it yields CASSQDRGDYYTF. The chain has TRBV4-3 and TRBJ1-2, with D perhaps matching TRBD1 (5 bases). V lost 0 bases and J lost 10, with 12 bases in between. This CDR3 is 13 amino acids long. Germline assignment: CDR1 LGHNA and CDR2 YSLEER.

V and J are TRBV10-3 and TRBJ1-2, with 7 bases matching TRBD1. Losses at the gene ends were 5 bases for V and 4 bases for J; bases not matched to a gene: 10. Germline CDR1 reads ENHRY; CDR2 reads SYGVKD. The CDR3 runs 15 residues. CDR3 coding DNA: TGTGCCATCAGTACTACAGGGGATAAGGGCTATGGCTACACCTTC. Translation: CAISTTGDKGYGYTF.